The 8 T cell receptor beta chains below all came from one sample that was sequenced in a study of identical twins. TCRdb called the 5' RACE reads again in MiXCR, with one record for every CDR3 protein. The sample gives roughly 770,000 distinct CDR3 sequences, approximately 18% of which show up once; roughly 14% is in the top ten. This sample also appeared in a second study, on T cells expressing NK-cell markers.

Material: PBMCs. The receptor set was obtained from a young woman in good health.

This CDR3 reads CSARDTGRADEQFF. The CDR3 DNA reads TGCAGTGCTAGAGATACCGGGAGGGCCGATGAGCAGTTCTTC. The J gene is TRBJ2-1, the V gene TRBV20-1, with TRBD2 matching 8 bases. CDR3 size: 14 residues. Germline CDR1 is DFQATT and CDR2 is SNEGSKA (reference sequence). The V gene end was trimmed by 0 bases and the J gene end by 8 bases; junction bases not matched to a gene: 6.

The V call is TRBV5-1, the J call TRBJ2-7; a possible D gene is TRBD2 (5 bases). V gave up 4 bases and J gave up 2 bases, with 16 bases separating them. There are 15 residues in the CDR3. Germline-derived CDR1 and CDR2 are SGHRS and YFSETQ. Here the CDR3 DNA reads TGCGCCAGCAGCCCCCCGTCGGGGTCAACCTACGAGCAGTACTTC. Protein: CASSPPSGSTYEQYF.

The sample holds many counts of this clonotype. CDR3 sequence reads: CASSRDVGQPQHF. As DNA, the CDR3 is TGTGCCAGCTCCCGGGACGTCGGTCAGCCCCAGCATTTT. This sequence joins TRBV6-1 and TRBJ1-5; a possible D gene is TRBD1 (5 bases). This CDR3 comprises 13 residues. Germline CDR1 is MNHNS and CDR2 is SASEGT. Trimming took 8 bases from V and 6 from J, leaving 14 bases between them.

This clonotype turned up a few times. This sequence joins TRBV6-5 and TRBJ2-2; a weak D match, TRBD2 (6 bases). This CDR3 is built from 15 residues. V shed 3 bases and J shed 3 bases, with 11 bases lying between them. Germline loops: CDR1 MNHEY, CDR2 SVGAGI. The CDR3 region has the DNA TGTGCCAGCAGTTATGATCCGGGGGACACCGGGGAGCTGTTTTTT. Its protein is CASSYDPGDTGELFF.

V and J are TRBV12-3 or TRBV12-4 and TRBJ2-7; TRBD2 aligns across 7 bases. The CDR3 runs to 14 residues. Trimming removed 5 bases from V and 3 bases from J; junction bases left unmatched: 7. The CDR3 loop reads CASSDTSENYEQYF. The CDR3 bases are TGTGCCAGCAGTGATACTAGCGAGAACTACGAGCAGTACTTC.

V gene TRBV18 combines with J gene TRBJ1-5, with D possibly matching TRBD1 (6 bases). This CDR3 comprises 15 residues. The V gene lost 6 bases and the J gene lost 4 bases, with 16 bases spanning the gap. Germline V CDR1 and CDR2: KGHSH, LQKENI. As DNA, the CDR3 is TGTGCCAGCTCGGCAGGGGCAGCAGGGAATCAGCCCCAGCATTTT. Protein: CASSAGAAGNQPQHF.

In this sample, this clonotype turned up a few times. This sequence joins TRBV7-2 and TRBJ2-3, with D perhaps given as TRBD1 or TRBD2 (5 bases each). CDR1 SGHTA and CDR2 FQGNSA come from the germline V gene. This CDR3 contains 14 residues. V dropped 2 bases and J dropped 2 bases, with 8 bases sitting between them. CDR3: CASSLNGATDTQYF. In DNA, the CDR3 is TGTGCCAGCAGCTTAAACGGGGCCACAGATACGCAGTATTTT.

The chain has TRBV25-1 and TRBJ2-2, with 7 bases identical to TRBD1. V was clipped by 1 base and J by 6 bases; unmatched bases: 5. Per germline, CDR1 MGHDK and CDR2 SYGVNS. The CDR3 runs to 15 residues. The CDR3 spells CASSESTGAAGELFF. In DNA form, the CDR3 reads TGTGCCAGCAGTGAATCCACAGGGGCGGCCGGGGAGCTGTTTTTT.